Below are 3 T cell receptor beta chains sequenced from a single sample in a study of T cell responses to AZD1222 COVID-19 vaccine. Measured with immunoSEQ multiplex PCR; TCRdb has only the in-frame clones, and not every one. The table includes some 180,000 clones, more than 80% detected once. The sample consisted of peripheral blood, taken on day 0 of AZD1222 vaccination. These receptors all come from an adult in good health.

CDR3 nucleotides: TGTGCCAGCAGTGTAGGCAGGGCCTACGAGCAGTACTTC. This sequence encodes CASSVGRAYEQYF. The chain links TRBV2 to TRBJ2-7, with a weak D call TRBD1 (5 bases). The V end lost 4 bases, the J end lost 2 bases, and 9 bases lay between the germline ends. Germline V gene sequence: CDR1 SNHLY, CDR2 FYNNEI. This CDR3 comprises 13 residues.

This clone appeared a few times. This sequence joins TRBV19 and TRBJ1-1; D may be TRBD1 (6 bases). Trimming removed 2 bases at V and 10 bases at J, with 26 bases between. CDR1 is LNHDA, CDR2 SQIVND, per germline (reference sequence). This CDR3 region has 17 residues. CDR3 in amino acids: CASSILSGEAARQAAFF. CDR3 sequence (DNA): TGTGCCAGTAGTATATTAAGCGGGGAAGCCGCCAGACAGGCAGCTTTCTTT.

The chain recombines TRBV29-1 with TRBJ2-3, with TRBD1 matching 8 bases. Germline-derived CDR1 and CDR2 are SQVTM and ANQGSEA. The trim removed 3 bases at V and 2 bases at J, leaving 4 bases unmatched. The CDR3 runs to 14 residues. The CDR3 loop reads CSVDGTGNTDTQYF. The CDR3 coding sequence is TGCAGCGTTGACGGGACAGGCAACACAGATACGCAGTATTTT.